This T cell receptor beta chain comes out of a study of Ad26.COV2.S vaccination and SARS-CoV-2 variants. Sequencing used immunoSEQ multiplex PCR; TCRdb keeps in-frame clones, though not all of them. The sample lists hundreds of thousands of clones; about 90% were seen once. Germline V gene lookup returns CDR1 SGHDN and CDR2 FVKESK. The CDR3 contains 16 residues. Between the trimmed V and J ends, which lost 0 bases and 0 bases, there was a span of 8 bases. The sample's treatment: around 19 received Ad26.COV2.S at low or high dose, single or two shots; several received placebo; per-sample allocation not given. The samples date from day 63 after the first vaccine or placebo injection. Expression of Wuhan-strain SARS-CoV-2 spike came from the Ad26 vector that formed the vaccine. This clone occurred once.

The source of this sequence is a person between 18 and 59 years old who received the Ad26.COV2.S COVID-19 vaccine or a placebo. V and J are TRBV14 and TRBJ2-2; TRBD1 or TRBD2 may be the D gene (6 bases each). The source material was peripheral blood, sampled in a trial of Ad26.COV2.S vaccine versus placebo. The CDR3 reads CASSQEEGANTGELFF. The CDR3, as DNA: TGTGCCAGCAGCCAAGAGGAGGGGGCGAACACCGGGGAGCTGTTTTTT. Full variable domain (rest looked up from reference TRBV14 and TRBJ2-2): EAGVTQFPSHSVIEKGQTVTLRCDPISGHDNLYWYRRVMGKEIKFLLHFVKESKQDESGMPNNRFLAERTGGTYSTLKVQPAELEDSGVYFCASSQEEGANTGELFFGEGSRLTVL.